This TCR beta chain was profiled in a study of blood T cell repertoires in COVID-19. Here immunoSEQ multiplex PCR was the method, and the copy in TCRdb shows in-frame clones only, minus some. Among 120,000 or so clones listed, approximately 90% were seen once. Trimming left V 4 bases short and J 8 bases short, with 15 bases between. Germline CDR1 is KGHSH and CDR2 is LQKENI. The CDR3 loop spans 15 amino acids. Sequences were obtained from peripheral blood. The TCR was taken from a woman aged 80 or over with acute or convalescent COVID-19. The rearrangement uses TRBV18 and TRBJ1-6; the D is unclear. CDR3 nucleotide sequence: TGTGCCAGCTCACTCCTCGGCTCCGCGGATTCACCCCTCCACTTT. Translation: CASSLLGSADSPLHF.